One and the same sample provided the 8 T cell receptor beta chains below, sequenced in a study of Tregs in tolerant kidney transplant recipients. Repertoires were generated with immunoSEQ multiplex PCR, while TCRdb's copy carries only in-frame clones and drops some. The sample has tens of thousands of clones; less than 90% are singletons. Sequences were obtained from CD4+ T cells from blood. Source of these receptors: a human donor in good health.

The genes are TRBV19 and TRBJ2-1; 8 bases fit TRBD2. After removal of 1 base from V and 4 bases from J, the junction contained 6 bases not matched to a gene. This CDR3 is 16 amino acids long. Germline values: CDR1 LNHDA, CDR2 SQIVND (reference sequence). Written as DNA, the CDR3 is TGTGCCAGTAGTATAGTCAGGACTAGCAGATACAATGAGCAGTTCTTC. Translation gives CASSIVRTSRYNEQFF.

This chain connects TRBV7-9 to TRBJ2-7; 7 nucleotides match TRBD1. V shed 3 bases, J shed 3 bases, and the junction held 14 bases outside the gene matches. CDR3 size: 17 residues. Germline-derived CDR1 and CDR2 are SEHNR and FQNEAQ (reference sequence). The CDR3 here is CASSLGVNLQGNYEQYF. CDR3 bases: TGTGCCAGCAGCTTGGGTGTAAACTTACAGGGGAACTACGAGCAGTACTTC.

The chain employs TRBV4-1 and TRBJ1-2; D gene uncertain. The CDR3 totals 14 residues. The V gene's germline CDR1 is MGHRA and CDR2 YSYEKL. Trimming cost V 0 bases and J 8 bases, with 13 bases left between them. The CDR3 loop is CASSQDETEGGYTF. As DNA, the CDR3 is TGCGCCAGCAGCCAAGATGAAACCGAGGGAGGCTACACCTTC.

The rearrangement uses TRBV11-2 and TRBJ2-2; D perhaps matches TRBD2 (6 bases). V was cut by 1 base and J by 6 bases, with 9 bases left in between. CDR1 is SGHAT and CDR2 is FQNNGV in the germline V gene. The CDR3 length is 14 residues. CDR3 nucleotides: TGTGCCAGCAGCTTAGCTAGCGTAGCCGGGGAGCTGTTTTTT. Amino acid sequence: CASSLASVAGELFF.

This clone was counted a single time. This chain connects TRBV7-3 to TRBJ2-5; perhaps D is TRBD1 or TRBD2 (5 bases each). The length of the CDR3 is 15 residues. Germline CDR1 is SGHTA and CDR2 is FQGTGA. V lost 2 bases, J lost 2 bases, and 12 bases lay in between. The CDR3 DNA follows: TGTGCCAGCAGCTTAGCCGGGACCACTCAAGAGACCCAGTACTTC. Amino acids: CASSLAGTTQETQYF.

The CDR3 loop reads CASSVAMGLTDTQYF. CDR3 nucleotide sequence: TGTGCCAGCAGCGTAGCTATGGGGCTCACAGATACGCAGTATTTT. This rearrangement joins TRBV9 to TRBJ2-3, with D perhaps matching TRBD1 (5 bases). CDR3 size: 15 residues. Germline assignment: CDR1 SGDLS and CDR2 YYNGEE. V was cut by 0 bases and J by 2 bases, with 10 bases left in between.

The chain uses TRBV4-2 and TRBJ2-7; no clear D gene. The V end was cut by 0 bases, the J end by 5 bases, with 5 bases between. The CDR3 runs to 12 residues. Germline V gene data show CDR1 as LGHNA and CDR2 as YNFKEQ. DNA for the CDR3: TGTGCCAGCAGCCAAGACCGGAACGAGCAGTACTTC. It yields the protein CASSQDRNEQYF.

CDR3 in amino acids: CASSFPPADCNEKLFF. CDR3 bases: TGTGCCAGCAGCTTTCCCCCGGCGGACTGTAATGAAAAACTGTTTTTT. The chain links TRBV12-1 to TRBJ1-4. TRBV12-1 corresponds to a pseudogene. The CDR3 totals 16 residues.